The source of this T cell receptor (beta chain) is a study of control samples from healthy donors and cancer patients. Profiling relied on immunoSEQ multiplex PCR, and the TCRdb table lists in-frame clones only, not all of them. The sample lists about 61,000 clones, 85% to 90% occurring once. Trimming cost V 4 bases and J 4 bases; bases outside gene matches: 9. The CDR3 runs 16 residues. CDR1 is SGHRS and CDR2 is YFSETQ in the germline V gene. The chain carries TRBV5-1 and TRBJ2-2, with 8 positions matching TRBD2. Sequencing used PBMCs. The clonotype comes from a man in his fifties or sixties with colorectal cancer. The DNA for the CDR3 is TGCGCCAGCAGCGAGCGGGGGCCCCTGGGCACCGGGGAGCTGTTTTTT. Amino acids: CASSERGPLGTGELFF.